A selection of T cell receptor beta chains follows, all from one sample in a study of blood T cell repertoires in COVID-19. Repertoires were generated with immunoSEQ multiplex PCR, while TCRdb's copy carries only in-frame clones and drops some. The table records some 120,000 clones, around 87% of them present only once. Sequencing was performed on peripheral blood. The receptors originated from a middle-aged man with acute or convalescent COVID-19. Each CDR3 is given with its conserved first and last residue. The D gene is left open where the match is weak. A row's size may be missing; if present it is once, few, many or a size class.

D gene	clone size	V gene	J gene	CDR3 DNA	CDR3 protein
-	-	TRBV14	TRBJ1-4	TGTGCCAGCAGCCAAGGTTGGCAGGAAAAACTGTTTTTT	CASSQGWQEKLFF
-	-	TRBV29-1	TRBJ1-1	TGCAGCGTCCTCCCGGGTGTGAACACTGAAGCTTTCTTT	CSVLPGVNTEAFF
-	-	TRBV2	TRBJ1-6	TGTGCCAGCAGTGAAAGCATCCAGGCCTCTTCACCCCTCCACTTT	CASSESIQASSPLHF
-	once	TRBV7-2	TRBJ2-7	TGTGCCAGCAGCTTAGACCCCAGGGGCGCAGCGACCTACGAGCAGTACTTC	CASSLDPRGAATYEQYF
TRBD1	-	TRBV7-6	TRBJ1-5	TGTGCCAGCAGCTTATTCCAGGGGGAAAATCAGCCCCAGCATTTT	CASSLFQGENQPQHF
TRBD2	-	TRBV6-2/TRBV6-3	TRBJ2-7	TGTGCCAGCAGTCCCCGTCTAGCGGGAGCGGACGAGCAGTACTTC	CASSPRLAGADEQYF
-	-	TRBV7-2	TRBJ2-7	TGTGCCAGCAGCTCTGGGACTTCCCTGGTTGAGTACTTC	CASSSGTSLVEYF
TRBD1	-	TRBV12-5	TRBJ1-4	TGTGCTAGTGGTTTGGTACGACAGGGCGGTGAAAAACTGTTTTTT	CASGLVRQGGEKLFF
-	-	TRBV30	TRBJ1-1	TGTGCCTGGATAGGGGGGGTGAACACTGAAGCTTTCTTT	CAWIGGVNTEAFF
TRBD1	once	TRBV5-1	TRBJ2-1	TGCGCCAGCAGCTTGGGACCCGGGACAGGGAGGTACAATGAGCAGTTCTTC	CASSLGPGTGRYNEQFF
-	-	TRBV24-1	TRBJ2-1	TGTGCCACCAGTGATCCGGTGACTGATAACAATGAGCAGTTCTTC	CATSDPVTDNNEQFF
TRBD2	-	TRBV24-1	TRBJ2-1	TGTGCCACCAGTGACGGGACTAGCGGTCAGGGCAGACTCTTC	CATSDGTSGQGRLF
TRBD1	-	TRBV6-5	TRBJ1-4	TGTGCCAGCAGCCCCGGGACAGGGTTAGAAAAACTGTTTTTT	CASSPGTGLEKLFF
-	-	TRBV6-5	TRBJ1-1	TGTGCCAGCAGCTCCTTCTCTTTGGAAGCTTTCTTT	CASSSFSLEAFF
-	-	TRBV5-1	TRBJ1-2	TGCGCCAGCAGCTCAGGGGTCGTTAACTATGGCTACACCTTC	CASSSGVVNYGYTF
-	-	TRBV30	TRBJ1-2	TGTGCCTTCAAAAGGACGCTCGGGGGCTATGGCTACACCTTC	CAFKRTLGGYGYTF
-	-	TRBV7-2	TRBJ1-3	TGTGCCAGCAGTCCGAAGGGGTTTAGAAACACCATATATTTT	CASSPKGFRNTIYF
-	-	TRBV30	TRBJ1-2	TGTGCCTGGAGTGTCGGCAGGGTTAACTATGGCTACACCTTC	CAWSVGRVNYGYTF
-	-	TRBV6-4	TRBJ2-1	TGTGCCAGCAGTAGCGCCTACAATGAGCAGTTCTTC	CASSSAYNEQFF
-	-	TRBV7-6	TRBJ2-5	TGTGCCAGCAGCTTAGTGAGGTTGGAGACCCAGTACTTC	CASSLVRLETQYF
-	-	TRBV19	TRBJ2-3	TGTGCCAGTAGTATAACCGGGGTCACAGATACGCAGTATTTT	CASSITGVTDTQYF
-	few	TRBV7-2	TRBJ2-3	TGTGCCAGCAGCTGGGGACTGGGAGACATGGATACGCAGTATTTT	CASSWGLGDMDTQYF
-	-	TRBV9	TRBJ2-7	TGTGCCAGCAGCGTAGCTTCCGGGTACCACGAGCAGTACTTC	CASSVASGYHEQYF
-	-	TRBV3-1/TRBV3-2	TRBJ1-4	TGTGCCAGCAGCCAAGATCGGAGAGCTAATGAAAAACTGTTTTTT	CASSQDRRANEKLFF
TRBD1	-	TRBV5-8	TRBJ1-6	TGTGCCAGCAGCTGGGAACAGGGGTATAATTCACCCCTCCACTTT	CASSWEQGYNSPLHF
TRBD1	-	TRBV10-3	TRBJ1-2	TGTGCCATCAGTGAGTCCCGACAGGGGAGGGGAGAGGACTATGGCTACACCTTC	CAISESRQGRGEDYGYTF
-	-	TRBV6-5	TRBJ1-6	TGTGCCAGCACCACCCAGGACAGTAATTCACCCCTCCACTTT	CASTTQDSNSPLHF
-	-	TRBV21-1	TRBJ1-2	TGTGCCAGCAGCCTGCGGGGACGGACCTATGGCTACACCTTC	CASSLRGRTYGYTF
-	-	TRBV21-1	TRBJ2-7	TGTGCCAGCAGCAACTGGGACAATTCATACTACGAGCAGTACTTC	CASSNWDNSYYEQYF
TRBD1	-	TRBV5-4	TRBJ2-5	TGTGCCAGCACCGCGGACAGGGGTGGTCGTGAGACCCAGTACTTC	CASTADRGGRETQYF
-	-	TRBV6-5	TRBJ1-1	TGTGCCAGCACCCCCCTGGGCCTGCTATTCACTGAAGCTTTCTTT	CASTPLGLLFTEAFF
TRBD2	-	TRBV6-2/TRBV6-3	TRBJ2-1	TGTGCCAGCAGTTACCCGGATCTAGCGGGAGTTCGGGAGCAGTTCTTC	CASSYPDLAGVREQFF
-	-	TRBV11-3	TRBJ2-3	TGTGCCAGCAGCTTACGAAGACTGGGAGATACGCAGTATTTT	CASSLRRLGDTQYF
-	-	TRBV3-1/TRBV3-2	TRBJ1-4	TGTGCCAGCAGCCAAGATTTCCCCGGGGCTAATGAAAAACTGTTTTTT	CASSQDFPGANEKLFF
TRBD2	-	TRBV4-2	TRBJ2-5	TGTGCCAGCAGCCAAGATCCCGCGGGAGGTGGAAAAGAGACCCAGTACTTC	CASSQDPAGGGKETQYF
-	-	TRBV12-3/TRBV12-4	TRBJ2-7	TGTGCCAGCAGTTTTCATAGCTCCTACGAGCAGTACTTC	CASSFHSSYEQYF
-	-	TRBV5-1	TRBJ2-1	TGCGCCAGCAGCGCGGTTCGGACAGAGCAGTTCTTC	CASSAVRTEQFF
-	-	TRBV7-8	TRBJ1-6	TGTGCCAGCAGCTTAGATCGCCCAGGGTTATTGAGCTCCTATAATTCACCCCTCCACTTT	CASSLDRPGLLSSYNSPLHF
TRBD1	-	TRBV14	TRBJ1-1	TGTGCCAGCAGCCAGGGACAGCTCACTGAAGCTTTCTTT	CASSQGQLTEAFF
-	-	TRBV11-2	TRBJ2-1	TGTGCCAGCAGCTCGATGAGACTGGTAAACAATGAGCAGTTCTTC	CASSSMRLVNNEQFF
-	once	TRBV5-1	TRBJ2-7	TGCGCCAGCAGCTTTGGATCCTACAGCTTTTCCTACGAGCAGTACTTC	CASSFGSYSFSYEQYF
TRBD1	-	TRBV6-7	TRBJ2-3	TGTGCCAGCAGTAAAACTGGCAGGGGGCGTTCAGATACGCAGTATTTT	CASSKTGRGRSDTQYF
TRBD1	once	TRBV19	TRBJ1-2	TGTGCCAGTGAAGACAGGGATGGCTACACCTTC	CASEDRDGYTF
-	-	TRBV28	TRBJ2-7	TGTGCCAGCAGTGCGCCCCGGGACTTATTTATCTACGAGCAGTACTTC	CASSAPRDLFIYEQYF
TRBD1	-	TRBV15	TRBJ1-2	TGTGCCACCAGCAGAGCCGGGACAGGGAGTATTAGCTATGGCTACACCTTC	CATSRAGTGSISYGYTF